This note documents a single TCR beta chain sequence. It has no known antigen specificity. No much larger clonotype is one base removed from it; base qualities were not supplied. The library was made by RT-PCR. The sequencing machine was an Illumina HiSeq 2500. TCRdb trimmed the raw reads at Q25, called clones with MiXCR and kept productive beta chains. Identical CDR3 protein sequences are pooled into one entry, listed with their most common genes and DNA. The sample table contains about 500,000 distinct CDR3 sequences; only one count was recorded for 6.5% to 8% of them. The ten most abundant clones make up around 14% of the sample. V and J are trimmed by 2 bases and 1 base, and the gene matches miss 11 bases of the junction. Reading the germline V gene (reference sequence) gives CDR1 MNHEY and CDR2 SMNVEV. The CDR3 numbers 17 residues from cysteine through phenylalanine. Of all the DNA, just the CDR3 is kept, 51 bases in frame from base 1.

The sample is drawn from a study of response to subunit inactivated influenza vaccine (dated by TCRdb to the late 2010s). Describing the broader study: The study used deep quantitative T cell receptor repertoire profiling to track responses to a trivalent subunit inactivated influenza vaccine.

What the research found in general, with its limitations: The authors proposed that each seasonal influenza vaccination may bring in only a limited number of new T cells.

The TCR was taken from a man between 50 and 75 years old who received an inactivated influenza vaccine. Donor details come from another sample of the same person, matched by shared clones. The chain is assembled from TRBV27 and TRBJ2-7, with 7 junctional bases fitting TRBD2. Here the sequenced sample was PBMCs from blood, taken about 23 months after vaccination. The nucleotides are TGTGCCAGCAGTTTAGGGAGGGGCCAGCGAGTGTCCTACGAGCAGTACTTC. Its translation is CASSLGRGQRVSYEQYF.